Listed here are 23 T cell receptor beta chains from one sample, sequenced in a study of cytomegalovirus exposure and HLA in healthy donors. PCR amplification relied on 60 Vbeta primers (plus 13 Jbeta primers). Produced via immunoSEQ multiplex PCR; TCRdb's table is partial and in-frame only. This sample has some 130,000 clones, with 82% found just once. What was sequenced was PBMCs. These receptors all come from a male donor in good health and CMV-seropositive.

This clone has a handful of counts. The J gene is TRBJ2-4, the V gene TRBV4-2; 13 nucleotides align to TRBD2. V shed 4 bases and J 9 bases; nucleotides not matched to a gene: 6. Per the germline V gene, CDR1 is LGHNA and CDR2 is YNFKEQ. CDR3 length: 15 residues. The CDR3 nucleotides are TGTGCCAGCAGCCGGACTAGCGGGAGTGATATCATTCAGTACTTC. It specifies CASSRTSGSDIIQYF.

This clone has a single count. CDR3: CASSQTQGLRELFF. DNA for the CDR3: TGTGCCAGCTCACAAACACAGGGGCTCCGGGAGCTGTTTTTT. The chain couples TRBV18 to TRBJ2-2; TRBD1 matches at 7 bases. This CDR3 region has 14 residues. The V segment lost 4 bases and the J segment 9 bases; nucleotides outside the gene matches: 8. Per the germline V gene, CDR1 is KGHSH and CDR2 is LQKENI.

The genes are TRBV5-5 and TRBJ2-7; tentative D call: TRBD2 (6 bases). CDR3 size: 16 residues. Germline V lookup: CDR1 SGHKS, CDR2 YYEKEE (reference sequence). V lost 5 bases, J lost 0 bases, and 18 bases lay in between. The CDR3 loop is CASSSTSSGPSYEQYF. The CDR3 bases are TGTGCCAGCAGTTCAACTAGCTCTGGTCCCTCCTACGAGCAGTACTTC. Full variable domain (rest looked up from reference TRBV5-5 and TRBJ2-7): DAGVTQSPTHLIKTRGQQVTLRCSPISGHKSVSWYQQVLGQGPQFIFQYYEKEERGRGNFPDRFSARQFPNYSSELNVNALLLGDSALYLCASSSTSSGPSYEQYFGPGTRLTVT.

The chain carries TRBV2 and TRBJ1-3; 8 nucleotides agree with TRBD1. Germline CDR1 and CDR2: SNHLY and FYNNEI. The CDR3 covers 16 residues. V dropped 5 bases and J dropped 4; count of bases not matched to a gene: 10. CDR3 nucleotide sequence: TGTGCCAGCAGTTCCGGGACAGGCCTCGGGGGAAACACCATATATTTT. Translating it yields CASSSGTGLGGNTIYF. Combining the CDR3 with reference TRBV2 and TRBJ1-3 gives the whole variable domain EPEVTQTPSHQVTQMGQEVILRCVPISNHLYFYWYRQILGQKVEFLVSFYNNEISEKSEIFDDQFSVERPDGSNFTLKIRSTKLEDSAMYFCASSSGTGLGGNTIYFGEGSWLTVV.

This chain joins TRBV27 and TRBJ2-7; unclear D gene. V was shortened by 8 bases and J by 3 bases, with 5 bases between the two germline ends. The CDR3 consists of 10 residues. Looked up from germline, CDR1 is MNHEY and CDR2 is SMNVEV (reference sequence). DNA of the CDR3: TGTGCCAGCGGCCTCTACGAGCAGTACTTC. It specifies CASGLYEQYF.

The genes are TRBV4-2 and TRBJ1-2; 7 positions agree with TRBD1. The CDR3 runs to 15 residues. Unmatched junction bases numbered 7, after V lost 2 bases and J lost 4 bases. Germline CDR1 and CDR2: LGHNA and YNFKEQ. CDR3 sequence reads: CASSQPTGDLYGYTF. DNA of the CDR3: TGTGCCAGCAGCCAACCTACAGGGGACCTCTATGGCTACACCTTC.

The chain carries TRBV6-5 and TRBJ2-7, with D possibly being TRBD2 (5 bases). Looked up from germline, CDR1 is MNHEY and CDR2 is SVGAGI. This CDR3 is built from 15 residues. V was trimmed by 5 bases and J by 5 bases, leaving 19 bases between them. Here the CDR3 DNA reads TGTGCCAGCAGTCCCTCTCGCCTAGCATCCCACGAGCAGTACTTC. Residues: CASSPSRLASHEQYF.

J is TRBJ1-2 and V is TRBV4-3; 9 bases map to TRBD1. Trimming removed 3 bases from V and 6 bases from J; junction bases left unmatched: 14. CDR3 length: 17 residues. Germline values: CDR1 LGHNA, CDR2 YSLEER. The CDR3 protein is CASSQEGPGQGVNGYTF. The CDR3 DNA reads as TGCGCCAGCAGCCAGGAAGGCCCGGGACAGGGCGTTAATGGCTACACCTTC.

The rearrangement links TRBV10-3 to TRBJ1-1; 7 bases match TRBD1. The junction had 5 bases not matched to a gene; V was cut back by 3 bases and J by 1 base. Germline V lookup: CDR1 ENHRY, CDR2 SYGVKD. The CDR3 covers 15 residues. The CDR3 DNA reads TGTGCCATCAGTGATCAGGCAGGGGGGAACACTGAAGCTTTCTTT. It codes for CAISDQAGGNTEAFF.

Here the CDR3 DNA reads TGTGCCAGCAGTTCGTACAGGGGCAATCAGCCCCAGCATTTT. Its translation is CASSSYRGNQPQHF. The chain carries TRBV28 and TRBJ1-5, with D possibly TRBD1 on 6 matching bases. This CDR3 has 14 amino acids. Looked up from germline, CDR1 is MDHEN and CDR2 is SYDVKM. Between the trimmed V and J ends, which lost 4 bases and 2 bases, there was a span of 9 bases.

The chain combines TRBV18 with TRBJ2-2, with 12 bases aligning to TRBD2. The CDR3 loop spans 18 amino acids. Germline-derived CDR1 and CDR2 are KGHSH and LQKENI. V lost 3 bases to trimming and J lost 4 bases; unmatched junction nucleotides: 9. CDR3: CASSPFQLAGGSTGELFF. CDR3 DNA: TGTGCCAGCTCACCGTTCCAACTAGCGGGAGGTAGCACCGGGGAGCTGTTTTTT.

This chain connects TRBV6-1 to TRBJ1-2, with TRBD1 matching over 7 bases. The CDR3 is made up of 15 amino acids. V trimming: 1 base; J trimming: 8 bases; junction bases outside the gene matches: 10. Germline-derived CDR1 and CDR2 are MNHNS and SASEGT. The CDR3 sequence is CASSEVGQVYSGYTF. CDR3 coding DNA: TGTGCCAGCAGTGAAGTAGGACAGGTCTATTCGGGCTACACCTTC.

V usage is TRBV2 and J usage is TRBJ2-7, with 7 positions matching TRBD2. Per the germline V gene, CDR1 is SNHLY and CDR2 is FYNNEI. The CDR3 runs 14 residues. Trimming removed 7 bases from V and 2 bases from J; junction bases left unmatched: 8. The DNA of the CDR3 is TGTGCCAGCACAGTAAGCGGGATGGCCTACGAGCAGTACTTC. It is translated as CASTVSGMAYEQYF.

This clone was seen a single time. V usage is TRBV15 and J usage is TRBJ1-2; D is unclear. CDR3 length: 15 residues. Per the germline V gene, CDR1 is LNHNV and CDR2 is YYDKDF (reference sequence). V was trimmed by 0 bases and J by 4 bases, leaving 12 bases between them. The CDR3 DNA is TGTGCCACCAGCAGAGATCCCCAGGCTGGCTATGGCTACACCTTC. This encodes CATSRDPQAGYGYTF. Based on the CDR3 plus reference TRBV15 and TRBJ1-2, the full variable domain is DAMVIQNPRYQVTQFGKPVTLSCSQTLNHNVMYWYQQKSSQAPKLLFHYYDKDFNNEADTPDNFQSRRPNTSFCFLDIRSPGLGDTAMYLCATSRDPQAGYGYTFGSGTRLTVV.

The chain joins TRBV6-1 to TRBJ2-7; D call uncertain. Trimming stripped 6 bases from V and 5 bases from J, with 11 bases between. CDR3 length equals 12 residues. Germline-derived CDR1 and CDR2 are MNHNS and SASEGT. CDR3 coding DNA: TGTGCCAGCAGCGGTGTTCTAGACGAGCAGTACTTC. Encoded protein: CASSGVLDEQYF.

Concerning this clone itself: The junction departs from the called germline gene at one end, perhaps through a read error. This chain joins TRBV5-8 and TRBJ2-7; 8 nucleotides match TRBD1. Germline CDR1 is SGHTS and CDR2 is YDEGEE. This CDR3 contains 14 residues. CDR3 DNA sequence: TGTGCCAGCAGCTCCAGACAGGGGTCCTCCGAGCAGTACTTC. This encodes CASSSRQGSSEQYF.

This clone was detected a few times. V is TRBV7-3 and J is TRBJ2-1; perhaps TRBD2 as D (6 bases). Germline CDR1 reads SGHTA; CDR2 reads FQGTGA. V dropped 1 base and J dropped 7 bases, with 8 bases sitting between them. This CDR3 has 13 amino acids. The CDR3 DNA follows: TGTGCCAGCAGCTTAAACGGGAGAAATGAGCAGTTCTTC. Residues: CASSLNGRNEQFF. The full variable domain, with the rest looked up from reference TRBV7-3 and TRBJ2-1, is GAGVSQTPSNKVTEKGKYVELRCDPISGHTALYWYRQSLGQGPEFLIYFQGTGAADDSGLPNDRFFAVRPEGSVSTLKIQRTERGDSAVYLCASSLNGRNEQFFGPGTRLTVL.

The rearrangement uses TRBV7-2 and TRBJ1-5; 11 nucleotides agree with TRBD1. The germline gives CDR1 SGHTA, CDR2 FQGNSA. CDR3 length: 16 amino acids. The V and J ends lost 0 bases and 4 bases, in that order; junction bases with no gene match: 2. The CDR3, as DNA: TGTGCCAGCAGCTTAGCTGGGACAGGGGGGAATCAGCCCCAGCATTTT. Translation gives CASSLAGTGGNQPQHF.

The J gene is TRBJ2-3, the V gene TRBV28; D unresolved. Germline loops: CDR1 MDHEN, CDR2 SYDVKM. The CDR3 sequence is 11 residues long. Trimming took 7 bases from V and 6 from J, leaving 8 bases between them. As DNA, the CDR3 is TGTGCCAGCATTCATCAGGATACGCAGTATTTT. Translating it yields CASIHQDTQYF.

Turning to this clone: The germline gene is not matched at one end of the junction; a read error may be the cause. This chain uses TRBV28 with TRBJ2-2; 7 nucleotides align to TRBD2. Germline assignment: CDR1 MDHEN and CDR2 SYDVKM. The CDR3 contains 16 residues. CDR3 protein: CASSRGLAANTGELLF. CDR3 nucleotides: TGTGCCAGCAGCCGTGGGCTAGCGGCGAACACCGGGGAGCTGTTGTTT.

The chain combines TRBV30 with TRBJ1-6; 9 nucleotides align to TRBD1. Trimming removed 0 bases from V and 10 bases from J; junction bases left unmatched: 4. Looked up from germline, CDR1 is GTSNPN and CDR2 is SVGIG (reference sequence). This CDR3 spans 14 amino acids. This CDR3 is CAWSVDRGESPLHF. The CDR3, as DNA: TGTGCCTGGAGTGTAGACAGGGGGGAATCACCCCTCCACTTT.

This clone has just a few counts. The chain joins TRBV11-2 to TRBJ1-3; a possible D gene is TRBD1 (5 bases). Germline V gene lookup returns CDR1 SGHAT and CDR2 FQNNGV. The CDR3 is 13 residues long. Trimming pared 2 bases from V and 7 bases from J, leaving 9 bases between. The CDR3 is CASSLLRGNTIYF. The CDR3 DNA reads as TGTGCCAGCAGCTTACTGCGGGGGAACACCATATATTTT.

The chain recombines TRBV19 with TRBJ2-7; TRBD2 matches at 12 bases. Germline CDR1 is LNHDA and CDR2 is SQIVND (reference sequence). The CDR3 spans 16 residues. The ends lost 1 base at V and 2 bases at J; junction bases unmatched: 3. This CDR3 reads CASSIGRLAGAYEQYF. The CDR3 DNA reads TGTGCCAGTAGTATAGGACGACTAGCGGGGGCCTACGAGCAGTACTTC.